This T cell receptor (beta chain) emerged from a study of T cells in Graves' hyperthyroidism and ophthalmopathy. Stable hyperthyroidism: no ophthalmopathy progression over 18 months of follow-up. Cells are PBMCs isolated from over 7.5 ml of fresh blood. This clonotype was seen more than once but under ten times. TCR beta CDR3 regions were amplified from RNA transcripts. First-round RT-PCR of the TCR CDR3 relied on the HTBI primer set. TCRdb re-called the multiplex PCR reads through MiXCR, storing one row per CDR3 protein. The sample records around 430,000 distinct CDR3 sequences, under 15% being singletons. The sequence derives from a woman in her 30s with Graves' hyperthyroidism. The sequenced material came from blood.

CDR3 protein: CASSQEALGLASQETQYF. In nucleotides, the CDR3 is TGCGCCAGCAGCCAAGAAGCACTCGGACTAGCGTCACAAGAGACCCAGTACTTC. V and J are TRBV4-1 and TRBJ2-5, with 9 positions matching TRBD2. The trim removed 0 bases at V and 2 bases at J, leaving 10 bases unmatched. CDR3 size: 18 residues. Germline V gene lookup returns CDR1 MGHRA and CDR2 YSYEKL.